This TCR beta chain was captured in a study of cytomegalovirus exposure and HLA in healthy donors. Study-wide results and limits: Cytomegalovirus association was assigned to about 150 TCR beta chains.

This clone has only one observation. Its matching antigen is unknown. The germline CDR1 and CDR2 sequences are MNHEY and SMNVEV (reference sequence). CDR3 length: 16 residues. Trimming took 3 bases from V and 2 from J; bases not matched to a gene: 5. Measured with immunoSEQ multiplex PCR; TCRdb has only the in-frame clones, and not every one. The sample lists 300,000 to 400,000 clones; approximately 90% were seen once. Donors came from a validation cohort of approximately 110 subjects, distinct from the first 666-subject cohort. The receptor comes from a woman between 18 and 29 years old in good health and CMV-seronegative. This chain links TRBV27 with TRBJ1-2; the match to TRBD1 covers 11 bases. Sequencing input: PBMCs. CDR3 protein: CASSFRDRGLNYGYTF. For the CDR3, the DNA is TGTGCCAGCAGTTTCCGGGACAGGGGGTTAAACTATGGCTACACCTTC.